The text below deals with one T cell receptor beta chain. Its antigen is currently unknown. TCRdb ran MiXCR on the RT-PCR reads and lists one entry per CDR3 protein. The table records under 950,000 distinct CDR3 sequences, about 20% of them present only once. Trimming removed 3 bases from V and 1 base from J, with 9 bases in between. Germline V gives CDR1 LGHNA, CDR2 YSLEER. The CDR3 runs 14 residues. The data stem from a study of response to subunit inactivated influenza vaccine. Study observations and caveats: The authors suggested that every seasonal influenza vaccination recruits few new T cells.

The receptor was isolated from a man over 45 who received an inactivated influenza vaccine. The starting material was PBMCs from blood, obtained 5 to 6 days after vaccination. V is TRBV4-3 and J is TRBJ1-1; the D is unclear. This CDR3 reads CASSHREGNTEAFF. In DNA, the CDR3 is TGCGCCAGCAGCCACCGGGAGGGGAACACTGAAGCTTTCTTT.